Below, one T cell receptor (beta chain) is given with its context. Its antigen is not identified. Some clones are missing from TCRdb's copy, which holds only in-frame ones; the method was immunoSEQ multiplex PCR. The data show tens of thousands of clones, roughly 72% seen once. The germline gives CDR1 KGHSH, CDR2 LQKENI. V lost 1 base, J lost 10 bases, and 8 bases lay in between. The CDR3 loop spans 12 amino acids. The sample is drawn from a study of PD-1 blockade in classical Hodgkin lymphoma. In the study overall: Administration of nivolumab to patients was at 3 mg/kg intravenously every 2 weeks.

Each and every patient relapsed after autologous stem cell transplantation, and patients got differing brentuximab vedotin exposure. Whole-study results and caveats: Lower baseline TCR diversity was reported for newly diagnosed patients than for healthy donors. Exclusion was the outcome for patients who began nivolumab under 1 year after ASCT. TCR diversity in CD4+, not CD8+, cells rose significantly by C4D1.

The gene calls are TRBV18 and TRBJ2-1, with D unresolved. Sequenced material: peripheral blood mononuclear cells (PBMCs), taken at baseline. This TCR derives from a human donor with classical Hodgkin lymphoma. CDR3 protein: CASSPQMWEQFF. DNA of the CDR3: TGTGCCAGCTCACCACAGATGTGGGAGCAGTTCTTC.